This TCR beta chain is drawn from a study of OX40 agonist ivuxolimab in advanced cancers. Across the whole study: Eligibility admitted prior anti-PD-1, anti-PD-L1 or anti-CTLA-4 therapy; about 40% had some.

Blood samples were obtained at baseline, cycle 4 day 1, and cycle 7 day 1. Only in-frame clones appear in the TCRdb table, and some are missing; sequencing was by immunoSEQ multiplex PCR. The data hold some 90,000 clones, with 92% observed a single time. The CDR3 is 14 amino acids. Germline CDR1 reads SNHLY; CDR2 reads FYNNEI. Deletions cut 5 bases from V and 6 bases from J, with 13 bases between. This TCR came from an adult with an advanced solid tumor such as melanoma, head and neck, liver or kidney cancer. The sequencing used CD4+ or CD8+ T cells sorted from blood, collected in a trial of the OX40 agonist ivuxolimab. The V and J genes are TRBV2 and TRBJ2-2, with D possibly being TRBD2 (5 bases). The CDR3 region has the DNA TGTGCCAGCAGTTCCTCTCGGACTCCCGGGGAGCTGTTTTTT. Translating gives CASSSSRTPGELFF.